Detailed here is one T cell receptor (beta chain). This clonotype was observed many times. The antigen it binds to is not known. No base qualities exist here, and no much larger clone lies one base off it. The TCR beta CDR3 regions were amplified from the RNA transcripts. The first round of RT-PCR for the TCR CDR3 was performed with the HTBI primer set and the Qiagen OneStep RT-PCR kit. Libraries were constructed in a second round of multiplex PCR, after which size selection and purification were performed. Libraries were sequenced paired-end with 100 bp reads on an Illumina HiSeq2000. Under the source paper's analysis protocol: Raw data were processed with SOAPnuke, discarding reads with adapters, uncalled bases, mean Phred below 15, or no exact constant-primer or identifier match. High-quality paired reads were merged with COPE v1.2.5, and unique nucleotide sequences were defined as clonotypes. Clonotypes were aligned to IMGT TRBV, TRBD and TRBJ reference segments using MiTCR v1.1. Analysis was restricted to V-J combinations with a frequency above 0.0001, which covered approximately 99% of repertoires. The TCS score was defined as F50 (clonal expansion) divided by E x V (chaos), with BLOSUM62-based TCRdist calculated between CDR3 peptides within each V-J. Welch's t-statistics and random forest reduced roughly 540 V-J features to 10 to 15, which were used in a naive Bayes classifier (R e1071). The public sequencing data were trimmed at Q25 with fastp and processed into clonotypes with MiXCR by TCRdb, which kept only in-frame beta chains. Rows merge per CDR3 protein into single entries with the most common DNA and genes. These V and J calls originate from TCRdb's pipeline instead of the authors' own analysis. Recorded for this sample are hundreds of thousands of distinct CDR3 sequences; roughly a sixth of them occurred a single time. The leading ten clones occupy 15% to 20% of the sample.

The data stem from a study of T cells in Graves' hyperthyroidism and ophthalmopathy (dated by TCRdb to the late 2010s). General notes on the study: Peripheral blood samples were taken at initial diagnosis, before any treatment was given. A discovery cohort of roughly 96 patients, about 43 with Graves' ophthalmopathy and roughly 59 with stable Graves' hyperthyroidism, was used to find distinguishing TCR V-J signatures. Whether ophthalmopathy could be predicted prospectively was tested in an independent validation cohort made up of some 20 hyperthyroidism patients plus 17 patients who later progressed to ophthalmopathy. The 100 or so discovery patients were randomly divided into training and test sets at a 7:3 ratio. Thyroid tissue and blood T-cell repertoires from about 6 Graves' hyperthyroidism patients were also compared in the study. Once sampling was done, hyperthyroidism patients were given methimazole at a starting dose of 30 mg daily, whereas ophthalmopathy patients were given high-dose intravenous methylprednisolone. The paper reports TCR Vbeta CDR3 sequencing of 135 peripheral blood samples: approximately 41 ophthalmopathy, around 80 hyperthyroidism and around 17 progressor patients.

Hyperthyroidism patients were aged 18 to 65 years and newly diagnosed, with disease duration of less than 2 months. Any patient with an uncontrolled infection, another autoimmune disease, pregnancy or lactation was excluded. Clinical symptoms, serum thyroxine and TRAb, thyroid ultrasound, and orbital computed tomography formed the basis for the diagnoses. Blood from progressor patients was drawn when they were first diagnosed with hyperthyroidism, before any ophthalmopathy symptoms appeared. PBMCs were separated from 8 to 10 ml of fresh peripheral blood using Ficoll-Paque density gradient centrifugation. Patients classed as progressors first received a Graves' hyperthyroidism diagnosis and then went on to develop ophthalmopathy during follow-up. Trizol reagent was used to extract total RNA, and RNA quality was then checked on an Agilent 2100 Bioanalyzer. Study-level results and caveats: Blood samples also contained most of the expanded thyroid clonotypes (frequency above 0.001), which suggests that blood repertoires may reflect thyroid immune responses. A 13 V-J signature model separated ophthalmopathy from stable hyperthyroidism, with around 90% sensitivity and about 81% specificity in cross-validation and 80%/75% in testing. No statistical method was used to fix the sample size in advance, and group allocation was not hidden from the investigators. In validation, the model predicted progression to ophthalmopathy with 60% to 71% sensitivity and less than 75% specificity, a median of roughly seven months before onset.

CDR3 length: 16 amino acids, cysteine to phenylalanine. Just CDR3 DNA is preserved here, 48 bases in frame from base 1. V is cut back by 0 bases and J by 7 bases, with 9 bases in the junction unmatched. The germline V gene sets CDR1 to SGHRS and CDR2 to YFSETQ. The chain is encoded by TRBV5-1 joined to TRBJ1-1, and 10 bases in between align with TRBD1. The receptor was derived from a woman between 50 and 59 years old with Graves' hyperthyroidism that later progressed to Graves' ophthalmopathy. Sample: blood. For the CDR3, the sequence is CASSLVFGGQGSEAFF. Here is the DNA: TGCGCCAGCAGCTTGGTCTTTGGGGGACAGGGGAGTGAAGCTTTCTTT.